Reported below is one TCR beta chain. These data belong to a study of blood T cell repertoires in COVID-19. Study context: Whether acute or convalescent, the COVID-19 samples came from the United States, Italy and Spain.

The V and J ends lost 4 bases and 4 bases, in that order; junction bases with no gene match: 15. CDR1 is SGHRS and CDR2 is YFSETQ in the germline V gene. This CDR3 contains 17 residues. In the source study's methods: The authors estimated nucleated cell counts from reference gene primer amplification. Sequencing was performed with immunoSEQ multiplex PCR; in TCRdb, only in-frame clones are kept and a portion is missing. The V and J calls and clone size are taken from that table; D and trimming were inferred from the DNA. The data show approximately 150,000 clones, with roughly nine tenths seen just once and over 2% held by the top ten.

The sequence was collected from a human donor with COVID-19, enrolled during active disease. The donor label of this sample is uncertain. The chain recombines TRBV5-1 with TRBJ1-2, with 8 bases fitting TRBD1. Specimen: peripheral blood. The CDR3 here is CASSRIEGQGRTYGYTF. The CDR3 region has the DNA TGCGCCAGCAGCCGAATAGAAGGACAGGGCAGGACCTATGGCTACACCTTC.